The 16 T cell receptor beta chains below all came from one sample that was sequenced in a study of PD-1 blockade in classical Hodgkin lymphoma. Each patient relapsed following autologous stem cell transplantation, and prior brentuximab vedotin exposure differed. Data came from immunoSEQ multiplex PCR; TCRdb stores just in-frame clones and leaves some out. The profile shows tens of thousands of clones, about four fifths of them singletons. This specimen consisted of peripheral blood mononuclear cells (PBMCs), obtained before the second cycle of nivolumab. The source of these receptors is a human donor with classical Hodgkin lymphoma.

The chain carries TRBV29-1 and TRBJ1-1; D is possibly TRBD1 (6 bases). Per the germline V gene, CDR1 is SQVTM and CDR2 is ANQGSEA. Deletions cut 7 bases from V and 4 bases from J, with 13 bases between. CDR3 length: 12 residues. CDR3 nucleotides: TGCAGCGCGGCGGGGGGGCCCACTGAAGCTTTCTTT. Protein sequence: CSAAGGPTEAFF. Combining the CDR3 with reference TRBV29-1 and TRBJ1-1 gives the whole variable domain SAVISQKPSRDICQRGTSLTIQCQVDSQVTMMFWYRQQPGQSLTLIATANQGSEATYESGFVIDKFPISRPNLTFSTLTVSNMSPEDSSIYLCSAAGGPTEAFFGQGTRLTVV.

The chain recombines TRBV6-5 with TRBJ1-2, with unresolved D. The CDR3 runs to 13 residues. The germline V and J ends were trimmed by 6 bases and 8 bases, with 16 bases remaining between them. Germline CDR1 MNHEY, CDR2 SVGAGI. The chain's CDR3 is CASSRLGLGGYTF. The CDR3, as DNA: TGTGCCAGCAGCAGACTTGGGCTAGGGGGCTACACCTTC.

CDR3 nucleotide sequence: TGCGCCAGCCCCCCAGGGAGCTCCTACGAGCAGTACTTC. Translating it yields CASPPGSSYEQYF. The chain uses TRBV4-1 and TRBJ2-7; D might be TRBD1 or TRBD2, each matching 5 bases. V shed 8 bases and J shed 0 bases, with 11 bases lying between them. The germline V gene has CDR1 MGHRA and CDR2 YSYEKL. The CDR3 covers 13 residues.

V gene TRBV18 combines with J gene TRBJ2-5, with 8 bases identical to TRBD1. The CDR3 has 16 amino acids. CDR1 KGHSH and CDR2 LQKENI come from the germline V gene. V trimming: 5 bases; J trimming: 4 bases; junction bases outside the gene matches: 12. The CDR3 nucleotides are TGTGCCAGCTCAAGTGGTGTACACAGGGGGACAGAGACCCAGTACTTC. It yields the protein CASSSGVHRGTETQYF.

This clone was found once. This chain connects TRBV5-1 to TRBJ2-1, with D possibly being TRBD1 (5 bases). This CDR3 spans 14 amino acids. V was cut by 5 bases and J by 0 bases, with 9 bases left in between. The germline V gene has CDR1 SGHRS and CDR2 YFSETQ. As DNA, the CDR3 is TGCGCCAGCAGTGACAGTAGCTCCTACAATGAGCAGTTCTTC. Translation: CASSDSSSYNEQFF. Full variable domain (missing parts from reference TRBV5-1 and TRBJ2-1): KAGVTQTPRYLIKTRGQQVTLSCSPISGHRSVSWYQQTPGQGLQFLFEYFSETQRNKGNFPGRFSGRQFSNSRSEMNVSTLELGDSALYLCASSDSSSYNEQFFGPGTRLTVL.

The chain couples TRBV7-9 to TRBJ2-1, with a tentative D call TRBD1 (5 bases). This CDR3 spans 15 amino acids. V dropped 2 bases and J dropped 3 bases, with 11 bases sitting between them. Germline assignment: CDR1 SEHNR and CDR2 FQNEAQ (reference sequence). The CDR3 bases are TGTGCCAGCAGCTTACCAGGGTCCCGCTACAATGAGCAGTTCTTC. Translation gives CASSLPGSRYNEQFF.

V and J are TRBV7-9 and TRBJ2-7; TRBD1 matches at 7 bases. J was trimmed by 0 bases and V by 2 bases; bases with no gene match: 10. The length of the CDR3 is 17 residues. Germline CDR1 is SEHNR and CDR2 is FQNEAQ (reference sequence). In DNA, the CDR3 is TGTGCCAGCAGCTTACTGGTGGACAGGTCGTTCTCCTACGAGCAGTACTTC. It specifies CASSLLVDRSFSYEQYF. The entire variable domain, with the rest obtained from reference TRBV7-9 and TRBJ2-7, is as follows: DTGVSQNPRHKITKRGQNVTFRCDPISEHNRLYWYRQTLGQGPEFLTYFQNEAQLEKSRLLSDRFSAERPKGSFSTLEIQRTEQGDSAMYLCASSLLVDRSFSYEQYFGPGTRLTVT.

This clone has only a few counts. At one end the junction does not follow the germline gene, possibly because of a read error. The chain links TRBV7-7 to TRBJ2-1, with D maybe TRBD2 (7 bases). Germline assignment: CDR1 SSHAT and CDR2 FNYEAQ (reference sequence). The CDR3 has 15 residues. The CDR3 DNA follows: TGTGCTAGCAGCCCCCGGGGGGCGGGGTACAATGAGCAGTTCTTC. The encoded protein is CASSPRGAGYNEQFF. The full variable domain, in which reference TRBV7-7 and TRBJ2-1 provide the parts outside the CDR3, is GAGVSQSPRYKVTKRGQDVTLRCDPISSHATLYWYQQALGQGPEFLTYFNYEAQPDKSGLPSDRFSAERPEGSISTLTIQRTEQRDSAMYRCASSPRGAGYNEQFFGPGTRLTVL.

This CDR3 reads CASSPGQGAYNEQFF. In DNA form, the CDR3 reads TGTGCCAGCAGCCCCGGACAGGGGGCTTACAATGAGCAGTTCTTC. The V and J genes are TRBV5-4 and TRBJ2-1, with 11 bases lining up with TRBD1. V gave up 4 bases and J gave up 4 bases; unmatched junction bases: 4. This CDR3 has 15 amino acids. Germline V gene lookup returns CDR1 SGHNT and CDR2 YYREEE (reference sequence).

The chain combines TRBV5-5 with TRBJ1-1, with a tentative D call TRBD1 (6 bases). Trimming shortened V by 6 bases and J by 5 bases, and 14 bases separated the two germline ends. CDR1 and CDR2 from the germline V gene are SGHKS and YYEKEE (reference sequence). The CDR3 consists of 13 residues. CDR3 nucleotide sequence: TGTGCCAGCACTCCAGGGGCGATGACTGAAGCTTTCTTT. This encodes CASTPGAMTEAFF.

V gene TRBV28 combines with J gene TRBJ1-4; 9 bases fit TRBD1. Germline loops: CDR1 MDHEN, CDR2 SYDVKM. V trimming: 7 bases; J trimming: 6 bases; junction bases outside the gene matches: 9. The CDR3 has 15 amino acids. The CDR3 nucleotides read TGTGCCAGCACCCCTCTCGGGACAGGGTATGAAAAACTGTTTTTT. Encoded protein: CASTPLGTGYEKLFF.

V and J are TRBV7-2 and TRBJ2-7; D is possibly TRBD2 (7 bases). V dropped 10 bases and J dropped 0 bases, with 22 bases sitting between them. Germline values: CDR1 SGHTA, CDR2 FQGNSA. This CDR3 comprises 16 residues. The CDR3 coding sequence is TGTGCCACCCAGCCGGGGGGCATAACCGACTCCTACGAGCAGTACTTC. Translation gives CATQPGGITDSYEQYF.

V gene TRBV27 combines with J gene TRBJ1-2, with no clear D. V was shortened by 10 bases and J by 1 base, with 16 bases between the two germline ends. CDR1 is MNHEY, CDR2 SMNVEV, per germline (reference sequence). CDR3 size: 14 residues. The CDR3 region is CAIHSRTVNYGYTF. The CDR3 nucleotides read TGTGCCATCCACTCGCGGACTGTTAACTATGGCTACACCTTC.

This chain connects TRBV7-2 to TRBJ1-2, with TRBD1 as a possible D gene (6 bases). This CDR3 contains 15 residues. Germline CDR1 and CDR2: SGHTA and FQGNSA. Between the trimmed V and J ends, which lost 5 bases and 2 bases, there was a span of 15 bases. The CDR3 DNA reads as TGTGCCAGCAGCCCAGGGGACCGAGCCAACTATGGCTACACCTTC. Translating it yields CASSPGDRANYGYTF.

This clone showed up just a few times. This sequence joins TRBV27 and TRBJ1-6, with TRBD1 identical over 9 bases. Germline V lookup: CDR1 MNHEY, CDR2 SMNVEV (reference sequence). CDR3 length: 14 amino acids. J lost 8 bases, V lost 7 bases, and 6 bases had no gene match. The CDR3 DNA follows: TGTGCCAGCAATCCACAGGGGGCATATTCACCCCTCCACTTT. Amino acids: CASNPQGAYSPLHF.

The V call is TRBV29-1, the J call TRBJ2-3; a possible D gene is TRBD2 (5 bases). Germline CDR1 and CDR2: SQVTM and ANQGSEA. The ends were cut back, 6 bases at V and 1 base at J, with 11 bases in the middle. This CDR3 is 13 amino acids long. The CDR3: CSVVLLGTDTQYF. DNA of the CDR3: TGCAGCGTGGTCTTACTAGGCACAGATACGCAGTATTTT.